This passage covers 10 T cell receptor beta chains from one sample sequenced in a study of T cell responses to AZD1222 COVID-19 vaccine. TCRdb's table, derived via immunoSEQ multiplex PCR, lists solely in-frame clones and lacks some. Of about 270,000 clones listed, almost 95% are singletons. This specimen consisted of peripheral blood, obtained 28 days after the second AZD1222 dose. The receptors were sampled from an adult who received the AZD1222 COVID-19 vaccine.

About this clone: The sample has other DNA sequences that encode this CDR3 too. The CDR3 DNA is TGTGCCAGCAGCTTAGGTCTTAAAGAGACCCAGTACTTC. It encodes CASSLGLKETQYF. The J gene is TRBJ2-5, the V gene TRBV7-2; D is undetermined. This CDR3 spans 13 amino acids. The V and J ends lost 1 base and 3 bases respectively, with 6 bases between them. Germline CDR1 reads SGHTA; CDR2 reads FQGNSA.

The rearrangement joins TRBV7-6 to TRBJ2-6, with a weak D call TRBD2 (5 bases). The CDR3 runs to 15 residues. Germline-derived CDR1 and CDR2 are SGHVS and FNYEAQ. V shed 5 bases and J shed 1 base, with 9 bases lying between them. The CDR3 protein is CASSRRGSGANVLTF. DNA of the CDR3: TGTGCCAGCAGCCGGCGCGGGTCTGGGGCCAACGTCCTGACTTTC.

V is TRBV19 and J is TRBJ1-5; 7 bases match TRBD1. Germline CDR1 is LNHDA and CDR2 is SQIVND (reference sequence). V trimming: 1 base; J trimming: 6 bases; junction bases outside the gene matches: 9. CDR3 length equals 16 residues. The CDR3 region is CASSIARRGGGQPQHF. The CDR3 DNA is TGTGCCAGTAGTATAGCCCGGCGAGGGGGCGGTCAGCCCCAGCATTTT.

The rearrangement uses TRBV11-2 and TRBJ2-4; perhaps TRBD1 as D (6 bases). With 1 base removed from V and 9 bases from J, the gap between germline ends came to 10 bases. CDR3 length: 13 residues. Germline values: CDR1 SGHAT, CDR2 FQNNGV. The CDR3 reads CASSLVQGGIQYF. In DNA form, the CDR3 reads TGTGCCAGCAGCTTAGTACAGGGCGGCATTCAGTACTTC.

V is TRBV5-1 and J is TRBJ2-7; tentative D call: TRBD1 (6 bases). Germline V gene lookup returns CDR1 SGHRS and CDR2 YFSETQ. This CDR3 has 15 residues. The germline V and J ends were trimmed by 0 bases and 4 bases, with 14 bases remaining between them. This CDR3 reads CASSLGTGTGYEQYF. The CDR3 DNA reads as TGCGCCAGCAGCTTGGGAACAGGGACGGGGTACGAGCAGTACTTC.

The chain uses TRBV14 and TRBJ2-1; 7 bases align to TRBD2. Looked up from germline, CDR1 is SGHDN and CDR2 is FVKESK. V dropped 4 bases and J dropped 1; count of bases not matched to a gene: 1. This CDR3 comprises 14 residues. The CDR3 bases are TGTGCCAGCAGCCGGACTAGTTCCTACAATGAGCAGTTCTTC. Its protein product is CASSRTSSYNEQFF. The full variable domain, rest sourced from reference TRBV14 and TRBJ2-1, is EAGVTQFPSHSVIEKGQTVTLRCDPISGHDNLYWYRRVMGKEIKFLLHFVKESKQDESGMPNNRFLAERTGGTYSTLKVQPAELEDSGVYFCASSRTSSYNEQFFGPGTRLTVL.

The chain couples TRBV11-3 to TRBJ2-3; 9 nucleotides align to TRBD1. Trimming removed 0 bases from V and 3 bases from J; junction bases left unmatched: 4. CDR3 length equals 16 residues. Looked up from germline, CDR1 is SGHNT and CDR2 is YENEEA. This chain's CDR3 is CASSLDGTGLTDTQYF. Here the CDR3 DNA reads TGTGCCAGCAGCTTAGACGGGACAGGGCTGACAGATACGCAGTATTTT.

The rearrangement joins TRBV2 to TRBJ2-3; D is unresolved. The germline V gene encodes CDR1 SNHLY and CDR2 FYNNEI. This CDR3 comprises 13 residues. CDR3 DNA sequence: TGTGCTACGGACGGTCCTAGCACAGATACGCAGTATTTT. This translates into CATDGPSTDTQYF. The complete variable domain, with remaining parts taken from reference TRBV2 and TRBJ2-3, reads EPEVTQTPSHQVTQMGQEVILRCVPISNHLYFYWYRQILGQKVEFLVSFYNNEISEKSEIFDDQFSVERPDGSNFTLKIRSTKLEDSAMYFCATDGPSTDTQYFGPGTRLTVL.

This clone was picked up one time. The chain links TRBV3-1 (or the pseudogene TRBV3-2) to TRBJ1-1; D not certain. The length of the CDR3 is 13 residues. V was pared by 5 bases and J by 3 bases, with 10 bases between. Germline CDR1 LGHDT, CDR2 YNNKEL (reference sequence). The CDR3 here is CASSFNMDTEAFF. As DNA, the CDR3 is TGTGCCAGCAGCTTTAACATGGACACTGAAGCTTTCTTT.

A few counts support this clone. V usage is TRBV7-2 and J usage is TRBJ2-7, with 10 bases fitting TRBD2. The CDR3 length is 15 residues. The germline gives CDR1 SGHTA, CDR2 FQGNSA. The J segment lost 2 bases and the V segment lost 2 bases, leaving 3 bases of the junction unmatched. The CDR3: CASSLTSGATYEQYF. CDR3 DNA: TGTGCCAGCAGCTTAACTAGCGGGGCAACCTACGAGCAGTACTTC. The full variable domain, rest sourced from reference TRBV7-2 and TRBJ2-7, is GAGVSQSPSNKVTEKGKDVELRCDPISGHTALYWYRQSLGQGLEFLIYFQGNSAPDKSGLPSDRFSAERTGGSVSTLTIQRTQQEDSAVYLCASSLTSGATYEQYFGPGTRLTVT.